In this sample, the clone carrying this TCR beta chain turned up many times. The target antigen is unknown. The authors built TCR beta libraries using iRepertoire HTBI primers and Arm-PCR of CDR3 regions. In TCRdb, the multiplex PCR reads were re-called with MiXCR into one record per CDR3 protein. This table has over 350,000 distinct CDR3 sequences, approximately 15% appearing once. The sample originates from a study of regulatory T cells in long-lasting Graves disease. Regarding the study as a whole: Persistent patients shared more public clonotypes (approximately 2,800) than new patients (approximately 900).

Described time point: newly diagnosed GD, antithyroid drugs for less than 3 months. Scientists built the TCR library using RNA that was extracted from PBMCs. In germline, CDR1 is SQVTM, CDR2 ANQGSEA. The CDR3 extends over 13 amino acids. Trimming took 1 base from V and 3 from J; bases not matched to a gene: 3. Separately, the same data were catalogued under a study of T cells in Graves' hyperthyroidism and ophthalmopathy.

This TCR came from a woman aged 50 to 60 with Graves disease. The sequencing here drew on peripheral blood mononuclear cells (PBMCs), taken at new diagnosis, from a patient treated with antithyroid drugs. V and J are TRBV29-1 and TRBJ2-7; the match to TRBD1 covers 7 bases. The CDR3: CSVEGQGNYEQYF. The DNA for the CDR3 is TGCAGCGTTGAAGGACAGGGCAACTACGAGCAGTACTTC.